The 5 T cell receptor beta chains below come from one sample, sequenced in a study of blood T cells in healthy people across ages. Then a second PCR, running roughly 7 to 11 cycles, was carried out with a sample-barcoded 5' primer and a J-beta primer mix. One entry per CDR3 protein, called by TCRdb with MiXCR from the 5' RACE reads. The sample lists some 1.5 million distinct CDR3 sequences, roughly two fifths occurring once. Sample: blood. These receptors were taken from a woman aged 18 to 35 in good health.

This clonotype was recorded a few times. The chain couples TRBV10-1 to TRBJ1-1; weak D call: TRBD1 (5 bases). The germline V gene has CDR1 WNHNN and CDR2 SYGVQD (reference sequence). This CDR3 has 19 amino acids. V shed 2 bases and J shed 5 bases, with 27 bases lying between them. CDR3 nucleotide sequence: TGCGCCAGCAGTGAGCCCCCTGTGACCGATGGGGCGAGAGGAACTGAAGCTTTCTTT. It encodes CASSEPPVTDGARGTEAFF.

This chain links TRBV27 with TRBJ2-7; 10 bases agree with TRBD1. This CDR3 has 13 amino acids. Germline CDR1 and CDR2: MNHEY and SMNVEV (reference sequence). V trimming: 7 bases; J trimming: 5 bases; junction bases outside the gene matches: 5. CDR3 amino acids: CASIWGQGHEQYF. Here the CDR3 DNA reads TGTGCCAGCATTTGGGGACAGGGGCACGAGCAGTACTTC.

The J gene is TRBJ2-1, the V gene TRBV2; 14 nucleotides agree with TRBD2. Unmatched junction bases numbered 4, after V lost 11 bases and J lost 7 bases. The CDR3 is 13 amino acids. Germline V gene lookup returns CDR1 SNHLY and CDR2 FYNNEI. CDR3 DNA sequence: TGTGCCGGGACTAGCGGGAGTTCGAATGAGCAGTTCTTC. Protein product: CAGTSGSSNEQFF.

This clonotype was seen only a few times. J is TRBJ2-1 and V is TRBV28; 7 bases are shared with TRBD2. The V segment lost 3 bases and the J segment 4 bases; nucleotides outside the gene matches: 9. The V gene's germline CDR1 is MDHEN and CDR2 SYDVKM. This CDR3 is built from 16 residues. CDR3 nucleotide sequence: TGTGCCAGCAGTTTTGCGGCGGGAGCGGTTTACAATGAGCAGTTCTTC. Translating it yields CASSFAAGAVYNEQFF.

V and J are TRBV10-2 and TRBJ2-7; D remains unclear. CDR3 length: 14 residues. The V end lost 2 bases, the J end lost 0 bases, and 8 bases lay between the germline ends. Germline V CDR1 and CDR2: WSHSY, SAAADI. The CDR3 here is CASSEGANSYEQYF. The CDR3 DNA reads as TGCGCCAGCAGTGAGGGAGCGAACTCCTACGAGCAGTACTTC.